The TCR beta chain under discussion was sequenced for a study of T-cell reconstitution after alpha-beta-depleted transplantation in children. This clonotype came up a few times. TCRbeta library preparation incorporated unique molecular identifiers. In TCRdb, the PCR reads were re-called with MiXCR into one record per CDR3 protein. The sample lists approximately 250,000 distinct CDR3 sequences, 9.7% seen once, with 5.1% in the top ten. The CDR3 length is 15 residues. V was clipped by 6 bases and J by 3 bases; unmatched bases: 4. The material sequenced was PBMCs from the stem cell graft donor, taken from the stem cell graft. The rearrangement joins TRBV12-3 or TRBV12-4 to TRBJ2-7; 14 bases match TRBD2. This TCR came from a human donor who donated a stem cell graft to a child with SCID. CDR3 region: CASRGTSGGVYEQYF. The CDR3 DNA reads as TGTGCCAGCAGAGGGACTAGCGGGGGTGTCTACGAGCAGTACTTC.